What follows describes a single T cell receptor (beta chain). The antigen remains undetermined. This specimen belongs to a study of vaccination and CD4 T cells after COVID-19. Study context: As their vaccination, participants received two doses of either BNT162b2 or mRNA-1273 vaccine. Study findings and constraints: When vaccine-specific clones from convalescent patients were examined, 304 of 307 were spike mono-reactive.

The V end was cut by 6 bases, the J end by 0 bases, with 15 bases between. The V gene's germline CDR1 is DFQATT and CDR2 SNEGSKA (reference sequence). The CDR3 sequence is 14 residues long. Treatment in this sample: approximately 10-day PBMC culture with coronavirus spike peptide pools or control peptides (ViraFEST assay). The assay that was used to sequence DNA from cultured CD4+ T cells was the Oncomine TCR Beta short-read assay. Extraction of genomic DNA was performed on cultured CD4+ T cells. TCRdb analysed the PCR reads with MiXCR anew, one entry per CDR3 protein. The table shows roughly 12,000 distinct CDR3 sequences, with 25% to 35% occurring only once.

V is TRBV20-1 and J is TRBJ2-7; D remains unclear. The sequence came from a human donor who received a COVID-19 vaccine. Source: CD4+ T cells from blood, cultured in vitro, taken before SARS-CoV-2 vaccination. The CDR3 DNA is TGCAGTGCCAAAGACGGTAGAGGCTCCTACGAGCAGTACTTC. Translation: CSAKDGRGSYEQYF.